This T cell receptor beta chain was recorded in a study of blood T cell repertoires in COVID-19. In the study overall: T cells, B-cell-depleted T cells, or PBMCs supplied cDNA or gDNA.

Germline CDR1 LNHDA, CDR2 SQIVND (reference sequence). Trimming at V came to 6 bases and at J to 3 bases, leaving 7 bases not matched to a gene. This CDR3 region has 17 residues. The assay was immunoSEQ multiplex PCR, and TCRdb's table has in-frame clones only and misses some. This repertoire shows fewer than 80,000 clones, 88% found once; its top ten account for about 9.6%. The specimen sequenced was peripheral blood. The origin of this receptor is a human donor in a cohort sampled during active COVID-19. The chain recombines TRBV19 with TRBJ2-3; 15 bases agree with TRBD2. The DNA of the CDR3 is TGTGCCAGTAGATCGGGAGGACTAGCGGGGGGGACAGATACGCAGTATTTT. The encoded protein is CASRSGGLAGGTDTQYF.